The next 4 T cell receptor beta chains were all read from a single sample in a study of blood T cell repertoires in COVID-19. Sequenced by immunoSEQ multiplex PCR; TCRdb stores in-frame clones only, minus some. The sample yields fewer than 250,000 clones, approximately 84% seen once. Source material: peripheral blood. Receptors originate from a woman between 50 and 59 years old with active or convalescent COVID-19.

The rearrangement uses TRBV3-1 (or the pseudogene TRBV3-2) and TRBJ2-1; maybe TRBD2 (5 bases). The germline CDR1 and CDR2 sequences are LGHDT and YNNKEL (reference sequence). The CDR3 length is 15 residues. V was clipped by 4 bases and J by 7 bases, with 17 bases between them. The DNA of the CDR3 is TGTGCCAGCAGCCGTCGGGGTTCCTTAATGAATGAGCAGTTCTTC. It translates to CASSRRGSLMNEQFF.

As to this clone: The junction does not match germline at one end; this may be a read error. The chain couples TRBV6-5 to TRBJ2-1; D perhaps matches TRBD2 (5 bases). The CDR3 totals 14 residues. CDR1 MNHEY and CDR2 SVGAGI come from the germline V gene. CDR3 loop: CVSGLRGRHNEQFF. CDR3 nucleotide sequence: TGTGTCAGCGGCCTAAGAGGGAGACACAATGAGCAGTTCTTC.

This clone has only one observation. V gene TRBV11-2 combines with J gene TRBJ2-3; maybe TRBD1 (5 bases). Trimming left V 4 bases short and J 3 bases short, with 11 bases between. The length of the CDR3 is 14 residues. Germline V gene sequence: CDR1 SGHAT, CDR2 FQNNGV. This CDR3 reads CASSSRQGTDTQYF. CDR3 sequence (DNA): TGTGCCAGCAGCTCGAGGCAGGGAACAGATACGCAGTATTTT.

The genes are TRBV5-1 and TRBJ1-1, with a tentative D call TRBD1 (5 bases). CDR1 is SGHRS, CDR2 YFSETQ, per germline. The CDR3 has 15 residues. Trimming pared 4 bases from V and 4 bases from J, leaving 17 bases between. The DNA for the CDR3 is TGCGCCAGCAGCCCGTGGGGGGGTCGAGGCACTGAAGCTTTCTTT. It is translated as CASSPWGGRGTEAFF.